The T cell receptor beta chain under discussion was sequenced for a study of blood T cell repertoires in COVID-19. Study as a whole: In each case, the material was cDNA or gDNA derived from T cells, B-cell-depleted T cells, or PBMCs.

Germline-derived CDR1 and CDR2 are GTSNPN and SVGIG (reference sequence). V was cut by 0 bases and J by 4 bases, with 10 bases left in between. The CDR3 consists of 14 residues. Participants came from roughly 23 US areas, aged about 18 to 90 years. In the original analysis: Reference gene primer amplification in the assay estimated nucleated cell counts. Profiling relied on immunoSEQ multiplex PCR, and the TCRdb table lists in-frame clones only, not all of them. V, J and clone size are taken as reported in that table, and D and trimming were inferred from the DNA itself. Of approximately 160,000 clones listed, about 86% are singletons.

Sequencing was performed on PBMCs or T cells enriched from blood (not recorded which). The sequence came from a man between 50 and 59 years old who had recovered from COVID-19. This sequence joins TRBV30 and TRBJ1-3; D not resolved. The CDR3 loop reads CAWSVSRGGNTIYF. Written as DNA, the CDR3 is TGTGCCTGGAGTGTTTCCAGAGGAGGAAACACCATATATTTT.